This T cell receptor beta chain came from a study of T cell responses to AZD1222 COVID-19 vaccine. Findings and caveats of the study: There were mostly white British donors and more females than males, and clonal diversity was possibly underestimated. The span of vaccine-associated CD4 TCRs extended across spike, with dominance at 160-218 and 743-854. Researchers took repertoire samples only after the peak T cell response had come. Reports say nearly half of spike-specific TCRs go after unmutated variant regions.

Using immunoSEQ multiplex PCR, the repertoire was profiled, and TCRdb retains in-frame clones only, with some absent. The table lists around 160,000 clones, roughly nine tenths of them singletons. Regarding this clone: The antigen remains undetermined.

CDR1 is LGHNA and CDR2 is YNFKEQ in the germline V gene. The CDR3 covers 16 residues. Trimming left V 1 base short and J 8 bases short, with 20 bases between. The rearrangement uses TRBV4-2 and TRBJ1-2, with D tentatively TRBD1 (5 bases). This sequence originates from an adult who received the AZD1222 COVID-19 vaccine. This specimen consisted of peripheral blood, obtained 28 days after the second AZD1222 dose. This CDR3 reads CASSQGEDGGRKGYTF. In nucleotides, the CDR3 is TGTGCCAGCAGCCAAGGGGAGGACGGGGGGAGGAAGGGCTACACCTTC.